Detailed here is one TCR beta chain. Its antigen remains unknown. Germline lookup yields CDR1 PRHDT and CDR2 FYEKMQ (reference sequence). This CDR3 is built from 15 residues. This sample was taken from a study of CXCR3-negative and CXCR3-positive naive CD8 T cells. General study results and limits: Naive cells used TRBV-TRBJ genes in much the same way whether CXCR3-negative or CXCR3-positive; memory cells did not. Much lower diversity was found in memory CD8+ cells, while both naive subsets had comparably high diversity. Hydrophobicity of TRB CDR3s was greater in CXCR3-positive naive cells than in CXCR3-negative naive cells.

5' RACE with UMI labels generated the TRB cDNA libraries. TCRdb reprocessed the 5' RACE reads, keeping one entry per CDR3 protein, no DNA. Recorded for this sample: 120,000 to 150,000 distinct CDR3 sequences. Researchers sorted 300,000 cells of each CD8+ T cell subset in triplicate. CD45RO-CCR7+CD27+CD95- defined naive CD8+ T cells. This chain joins TRBV13 and TRBJ2-7; the D call of TRBD1 rests on TCRdb alone, since no DNA is present to check it. The sample consisted of naive CXCR3+ CD8+ T cells from blood. The subset was: CD45RO-CCR7+CD27+CD95- naive CD8+ T cells expressing CXCR3 (TNR3+). This clonotype was sampled from a human donor in good health. Some clones in this sample may be carry-over from other donors' samples. The CDR3 reads CASSPPGGSWYEQYF.